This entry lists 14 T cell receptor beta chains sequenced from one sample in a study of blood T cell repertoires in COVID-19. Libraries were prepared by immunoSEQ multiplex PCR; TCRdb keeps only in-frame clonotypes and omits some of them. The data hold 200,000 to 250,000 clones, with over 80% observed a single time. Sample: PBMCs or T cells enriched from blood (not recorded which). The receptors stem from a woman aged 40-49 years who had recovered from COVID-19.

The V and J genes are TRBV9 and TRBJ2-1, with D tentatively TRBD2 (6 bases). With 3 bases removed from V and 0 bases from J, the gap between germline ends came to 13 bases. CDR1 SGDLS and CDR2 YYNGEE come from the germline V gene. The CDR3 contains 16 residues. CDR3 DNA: TGTGCCAGCAGCGCGTCGCGGAGGGGCTCCTACAATGAGCAGTTCTTC. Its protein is CASSASRRGSYNEQFF.

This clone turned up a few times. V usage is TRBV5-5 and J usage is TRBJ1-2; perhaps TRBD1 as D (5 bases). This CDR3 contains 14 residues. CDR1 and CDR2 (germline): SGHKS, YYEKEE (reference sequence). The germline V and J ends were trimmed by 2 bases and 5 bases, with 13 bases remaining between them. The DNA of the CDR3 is TGTGCCAGCAGCTTCTGGGGGACTTTTTATGGCTACACCTTC. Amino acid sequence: CASSFWGTFYGYTF.

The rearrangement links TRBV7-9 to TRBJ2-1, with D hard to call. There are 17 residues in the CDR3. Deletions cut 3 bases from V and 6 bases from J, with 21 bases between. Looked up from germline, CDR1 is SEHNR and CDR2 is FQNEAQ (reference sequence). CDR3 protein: CASSFVYHNAVPNEQFF. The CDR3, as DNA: TGTGCCAGCAGCTTCGTTTATCACAACGCCGTCCCCAATGAGCAGTTCTTC.

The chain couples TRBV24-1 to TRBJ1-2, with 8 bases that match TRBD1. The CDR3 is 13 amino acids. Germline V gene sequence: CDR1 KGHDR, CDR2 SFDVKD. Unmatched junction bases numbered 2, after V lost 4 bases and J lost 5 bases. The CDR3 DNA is TGTGCCACCAGTGAGTGGACAGGGTATGGCTACACCTTC. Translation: CATSEWTGYGYTF.

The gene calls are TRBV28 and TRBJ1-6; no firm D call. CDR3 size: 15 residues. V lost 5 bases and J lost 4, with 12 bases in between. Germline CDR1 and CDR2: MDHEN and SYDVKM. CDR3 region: CASSSNSQYNSPLHF. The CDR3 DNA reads TGTGCCAGCAGTAGTAACAGCCAGTATAATTCACCCCTCCACTTT.

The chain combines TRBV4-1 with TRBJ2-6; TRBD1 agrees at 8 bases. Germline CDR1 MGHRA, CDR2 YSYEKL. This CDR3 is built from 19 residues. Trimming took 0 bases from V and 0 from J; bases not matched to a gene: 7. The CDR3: CASSQDSWTGRSGANVLTF. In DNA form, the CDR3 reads TGCGCCAGCAGCCAAGATTCTTGGACAGGGCGCTCTGGGGCCAACGTCCTGACTTTC.

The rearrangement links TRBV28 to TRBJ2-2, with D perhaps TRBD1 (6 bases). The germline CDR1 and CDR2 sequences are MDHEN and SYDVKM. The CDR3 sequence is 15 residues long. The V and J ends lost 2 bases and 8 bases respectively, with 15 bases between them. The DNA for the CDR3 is TGTGCCAGCAGTTTAACACAGGGCTTTGGAGGGGAGCTGTTTTTT. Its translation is CASSLTQGFGGELFF.

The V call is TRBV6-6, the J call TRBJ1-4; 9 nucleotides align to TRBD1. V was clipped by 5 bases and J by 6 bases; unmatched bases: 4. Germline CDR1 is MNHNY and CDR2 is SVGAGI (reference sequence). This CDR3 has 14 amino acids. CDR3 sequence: CASSRQGGDEKLFF. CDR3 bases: TGTGCCAGCAGTCGACAGGGGGGTGATGAAAAACTGTTTTTT.

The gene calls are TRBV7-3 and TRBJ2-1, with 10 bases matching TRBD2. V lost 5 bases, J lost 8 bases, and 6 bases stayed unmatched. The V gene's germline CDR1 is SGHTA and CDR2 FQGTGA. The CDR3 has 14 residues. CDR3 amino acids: CASSTEREGYEQFF. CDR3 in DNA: TGTGCCAGCAGCACCGAGCGGGAGGGTTATGAGCAGTTCTTC. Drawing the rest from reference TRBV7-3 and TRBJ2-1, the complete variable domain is GAGVSQTPSNKVTEKGKYVELRCDPISGHTALYWYRQSLGQGPEFLIYFQGTGAADDSGLPNDRFFAVRPEGSVSTLKIQRTERGDSAVYLCASSTEREGYEQFFGPGTRLTVL.

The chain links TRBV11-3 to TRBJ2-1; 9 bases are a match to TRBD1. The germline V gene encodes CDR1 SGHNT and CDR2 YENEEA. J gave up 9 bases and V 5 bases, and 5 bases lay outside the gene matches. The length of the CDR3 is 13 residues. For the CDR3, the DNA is TGTGCCAGCAGCACGGGACAGGGAACTGAGCAGTTCTTC. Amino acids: CASSTGQGTEQFF. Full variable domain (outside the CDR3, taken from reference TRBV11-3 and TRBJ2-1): EAGVVQSPRYKIIEKKQPVAFWCNPISGHNTLYWYLQNLGQGPELLIRYENEEAVDDSQLPKDRFSAERLKGVDSTLKIQPAELGDSAVYLCASSTGQGTEQFFGPGTRLTVL.

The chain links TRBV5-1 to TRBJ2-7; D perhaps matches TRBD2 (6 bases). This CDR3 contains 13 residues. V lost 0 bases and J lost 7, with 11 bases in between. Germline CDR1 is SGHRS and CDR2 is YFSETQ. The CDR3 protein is CASSLGLAREQYF. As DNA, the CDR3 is TGCGCCAGCAGCTTGGGGCTAGCGCGGGAGCAGTACTTC.

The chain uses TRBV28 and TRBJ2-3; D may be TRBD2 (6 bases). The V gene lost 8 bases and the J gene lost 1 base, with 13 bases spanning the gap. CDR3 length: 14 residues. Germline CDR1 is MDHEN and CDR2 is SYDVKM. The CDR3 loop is CASLRWGGTDTQYF. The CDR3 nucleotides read TGTGCCAGCCTAAGGTGGGGGGGCACAGATACGCAGTATTTT.

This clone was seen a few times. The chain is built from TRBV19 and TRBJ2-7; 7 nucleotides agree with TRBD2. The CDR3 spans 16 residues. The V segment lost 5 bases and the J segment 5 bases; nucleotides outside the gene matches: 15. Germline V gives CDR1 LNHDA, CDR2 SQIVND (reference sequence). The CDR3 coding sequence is TGTGCCAGTAGTCCCTATCTGGGCGGGAGCCGGAACGAGCAGTACTTC. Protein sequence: CASSPYLGGSRNEQYF.

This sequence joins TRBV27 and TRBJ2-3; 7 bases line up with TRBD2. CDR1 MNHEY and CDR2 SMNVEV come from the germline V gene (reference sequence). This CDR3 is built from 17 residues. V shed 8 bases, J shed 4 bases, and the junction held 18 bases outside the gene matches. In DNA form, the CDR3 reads TGTGCCAGCTCCATTAGGGGACTAATAATTTCCTCAGATACGCAGTATTTT. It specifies CASSIRGLIISSDTQYF.